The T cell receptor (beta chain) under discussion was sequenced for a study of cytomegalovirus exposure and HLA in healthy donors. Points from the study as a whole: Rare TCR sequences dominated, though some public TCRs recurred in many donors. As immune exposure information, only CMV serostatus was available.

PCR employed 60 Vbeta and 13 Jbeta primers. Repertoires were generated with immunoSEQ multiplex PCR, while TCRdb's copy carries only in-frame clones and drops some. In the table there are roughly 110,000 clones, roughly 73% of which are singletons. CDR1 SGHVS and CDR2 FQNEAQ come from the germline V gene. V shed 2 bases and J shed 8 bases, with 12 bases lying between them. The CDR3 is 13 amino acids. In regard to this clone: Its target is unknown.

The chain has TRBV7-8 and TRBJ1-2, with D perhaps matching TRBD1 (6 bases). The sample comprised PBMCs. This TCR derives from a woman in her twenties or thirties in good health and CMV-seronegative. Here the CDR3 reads CASSLRQARGYTF. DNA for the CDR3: TGTGCCAGCAGCTTACGACAGGCTAGGGGCTACACCTTC. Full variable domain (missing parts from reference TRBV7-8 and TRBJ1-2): GAGVSQSPRYKVAKRGQDVALRCDPISGHVSLFWYQQALGQGPEFLTYFQNEAQLDKSGLPSDRFFAERPEGSVSTLKIQRTQQEDSAVYLCASSLRQARGYTFGSGTRLTVV.